This TCR beta chain originates from a study of cytomegalovirus exposure and HLA in healthy donors. Study results and limitations: Reports showed the classifier diagnosing cytomegalovirus status with high specificity and sensitivity.

It was with 60 Vbeta and 13 Jbeta primers that the PCR ran. Profiling relied on immunoSEQ multiplex PCR, and the TCRdb table lists in-frame clones only, not all of them. Of 90,000 to 130,000 clones listed, over 60% were seen once; the top ten hold about 3.2%. Germline CDR1 and CDR2: SGDLS and YYNGEE. V shed 0 bases and J shed 5 bases, with 9 bases lying between them. The CDR3 is 14 residues long. On this clone itself: Its antigen is undetermined.

The J gene is TRBJ2-1, the V gene TRBV9; D might be TRBD2 (6 bases). This receptor was identified in a woman aged 55-70 years in good health and CMV-seropositive. Sequencing was carried out using PBMCs. Here the CDR3 DNA reads TGTGCCAGCAGCGTAGAACTAGCCAACAATGAGCAGTTCTTC. This sequence encodes CASSVELANNEQFF.